Detailed here is one TCR beta chain. Germline CDR1 SGHTA, CDR2 FQGTGA. The V gene lost 2 bases and the J gene lost 5 bases, with 10 bases spanning the gap. This CDR3 region has 14 residues. The data were taken from a study of blood T cell repertoires in COVID-19. Original handling: Estimation of nucleated cell counts relied on the amplification of reference gene primers. Here immunoSEQ multiplex PCR was the method, and the copy in TCRdb shows in-frame clones only, minus some. The V and J calls and the clone size are those of that table, but D and trimming were determined from the DNA. The sample shows around 200,000 clones, approximately 90% of them seen only once.

The chain is built from TRBV7-3 and TRBJ2-1; weak D call: TRBD1 (6 bases). Input material: peripheral blood. This receptor was identified in a young woman who had recovered from COVID-19. CDR3 loop: CASSLRGQNNEQFF. The CDR3 bases are TGTGCCAGCAGCTTACGGGGACAAAACAATGAGCAGTTCTTC.